The sequence of this T cell receptor (beta chain) was determined in a study of vaccination effects on CD4 cells after COVID-19. Trimming pared 7 bases from V and 8 bases from J, leaving 14 bases between. Germline V lookup: CDR1 SEHNR, CDR2 FQNEAQ (reference sequence). CDR3 length: 12 residues. Before sequencing, viral peptide pools were used by the ViraFEST assay to expand antigen-specific CD4+ T cells. Following culture for around 10 days, CD4+ T cells were isolated. BNT162b2 vaccine or mRNA-1273 vaccine was given to participants in two doses. Of note for this clone: Its antigen is still unknown.

Sequenced by immunoSEQ multiplex PCR; TCRdb stores in-frame clones only, minus some. The table shows approximately 61,000 clones, with less than 80% occurring only once. The chain carries TRBV7-9 and TRBJ1-2; the D is unclear. The receptor was derived from a human donor who received a COVID-19 vaccine. The sample here was CD4+ T cells from PBMCs cultured with HCoV-229E spike peptides, taken after COVID-19 vaccination. The CDR3 sequence is CASTSYAGGYTF. The CDR3 bases are TGTGCCAGCACCTCATATGCCGGAGGCTACACCTTC.